This TCR beta chain originates from a study of T cell clonality in common variable immunodeficiency. Whole-study results and caveats: Compared with controls, CVID subjects had fewer shared TCRbeta clones. CVID subjects had higher TCRbeta clonality than healthy controls, most marked in about a third.

Most patients and controls had Caucasian heritage. Germline V CDR1 and CDR2: SEHNR, FQNEAQ (reference sequence). This CDR3 spans 13 amino acids. On this clone: Its antigen is as yet unknown. The read ends 3 residues before the CDR3 terminus; that terminus is restored from the germline J gene.

Control and CVID samples contributed equal amounts of genomic DNA. Assay used: immunoSEQ multiplex PCR; TCRdb lists only in-frame clones, some missing. The sample was found to contain around 32,000 clones, and every one recurs. This receptor was obtained from a person aged 18 to 69 in good health. The material sequenced was peripheral blood mononuclear cells. This chain joins TRBV7-9 and TRBJ1-1; D ambiguous. The sequenced CDR3 bases are TGTGCCAGCAGCTTAGGGTCCCAACCTCAG. This translates into CASSLGSQPQ. The whole CDR3 protein is CASSLGSQPQAFF. Full variable domain (missing parts from reference TRBV7-9 and TRBJ1-1): DTGVSQNPRHKITKRGQNVTFRCDPISEHNRLYWYRQTLGQGPEFLTYFQNEAQLEKSRLLSDRFSAERPKGSFSTLEIQRTEQGDSAMYLCASSLGSQPQAFFGQGTRLTVV.